The clone carrying this TCR beta chain was detected only once. Its cognate antigen is unknown. This CDR3 has 15 amino acids. V shed 6 bases and J 0 bases; nucleotides not matched to a gene: 3. Germline-derived CDR1 and CDR2 are LNHDA and SQIVND (reference sequence). These data belong to a study of cytomegalovirus exposure and HLA in healthy donors. Study-wide results and limits: Follow-up analysis seemed to connect common viral pathogens with several of the most significant clusters identified.

The PCR ran on 60 Vbeta and 13 Jbeta primers. The table came from immunoSEQ multiplex PCR; TCRdb's copy has only in-frame clones and leaves some out. The profile covers 150,000 to 200,000 clones, with about four fifths appearing a single time and less than 2% taken by the ten largest. This receptor was identified in a woman aged 18-29 years in good health and CMV-seronegative. The V call is TRBV19, the J call TRBJ2-3, with 10 bases aligning to TRBD2. What was sequenced was PBMCs. CDR3 coding DNA: TGTGCCAGTAGCGGACTAGCGGTTAGCACAGATACGCAGTATTTT. Translation gives CASSGLAVSTDTQYF.